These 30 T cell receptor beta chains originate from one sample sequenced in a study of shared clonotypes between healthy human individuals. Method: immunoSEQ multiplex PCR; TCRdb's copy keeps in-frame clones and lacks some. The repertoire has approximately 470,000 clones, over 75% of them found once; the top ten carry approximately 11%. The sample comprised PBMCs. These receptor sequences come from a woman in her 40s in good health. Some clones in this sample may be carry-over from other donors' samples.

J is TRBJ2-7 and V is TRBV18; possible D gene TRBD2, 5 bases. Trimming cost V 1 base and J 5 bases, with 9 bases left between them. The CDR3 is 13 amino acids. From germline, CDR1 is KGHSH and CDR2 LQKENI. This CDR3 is CASSPREGHEQYF. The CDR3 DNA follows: TGTGCCAGCTCACCACGTGAGGGCCACGAGCAGTACTTC.

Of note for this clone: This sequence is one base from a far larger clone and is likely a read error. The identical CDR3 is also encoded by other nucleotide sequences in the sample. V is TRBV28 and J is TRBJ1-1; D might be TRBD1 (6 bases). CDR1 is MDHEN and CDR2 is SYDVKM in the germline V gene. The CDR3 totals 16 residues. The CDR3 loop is CASSLWGGQSVTEAFF. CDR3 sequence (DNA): TGTGCCAGCAGTTTATGGGGCGGACAGTCGGTCACTGAAGCTTTCTTC.

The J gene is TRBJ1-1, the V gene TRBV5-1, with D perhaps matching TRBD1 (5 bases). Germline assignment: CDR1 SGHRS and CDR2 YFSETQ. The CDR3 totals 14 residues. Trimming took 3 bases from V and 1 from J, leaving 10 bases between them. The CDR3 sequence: CASSWGDGNTEAFF. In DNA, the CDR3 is TGCGCCAGCAGCTGGGGGGACGGGAACACTGAAGCTTTCTTT.

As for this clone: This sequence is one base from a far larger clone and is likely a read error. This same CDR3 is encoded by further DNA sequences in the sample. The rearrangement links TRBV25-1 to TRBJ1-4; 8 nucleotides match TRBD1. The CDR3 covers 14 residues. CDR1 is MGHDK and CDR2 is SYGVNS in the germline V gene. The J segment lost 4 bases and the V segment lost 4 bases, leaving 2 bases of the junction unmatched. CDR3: CASSVGTGNEKLFF. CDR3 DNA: TGTGCCAGCAGTGTCGGGACAGGTAATGAAAAACTGTTTTTT.

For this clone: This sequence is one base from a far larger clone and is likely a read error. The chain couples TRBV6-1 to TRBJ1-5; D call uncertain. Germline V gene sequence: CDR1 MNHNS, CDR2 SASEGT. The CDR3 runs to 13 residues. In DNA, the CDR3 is TGTGCCGGCAGTGAAGGAGTAAATCAGCCCCAGCATTTT. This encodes CAGSEGVNQPQHF.

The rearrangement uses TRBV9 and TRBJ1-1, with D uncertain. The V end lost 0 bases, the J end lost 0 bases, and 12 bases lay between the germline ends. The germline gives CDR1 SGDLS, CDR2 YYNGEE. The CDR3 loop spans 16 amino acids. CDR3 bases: TGTGCCAGCAGCGTAGACGGGCGGGAAATGAACACTGAAGCTTTCTTT. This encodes CASSVDGREMNTEAFF.

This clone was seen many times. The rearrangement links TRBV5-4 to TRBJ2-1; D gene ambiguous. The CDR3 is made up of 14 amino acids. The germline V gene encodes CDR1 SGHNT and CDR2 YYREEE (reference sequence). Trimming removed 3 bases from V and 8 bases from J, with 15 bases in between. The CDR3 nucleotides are TGTGCCAGCAGCTCCGGAACCATCCGGGATGAGCAGTTCTTC. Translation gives CASSSGTIRDEQFF.

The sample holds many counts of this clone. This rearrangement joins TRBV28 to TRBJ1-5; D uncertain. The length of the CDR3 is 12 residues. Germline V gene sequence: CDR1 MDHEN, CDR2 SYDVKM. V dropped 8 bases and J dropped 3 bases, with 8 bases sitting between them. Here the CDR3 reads CASVVDNQPQHF. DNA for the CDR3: TGTGCCAGCGTCGTCGACAATCAGCCCCAGCATTTT. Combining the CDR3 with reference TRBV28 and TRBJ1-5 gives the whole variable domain DVKVTQSSRYLVKRTGEKVFLECVQDMDHENMFWYRQDPGLGLRLIYFSYDVKMKEKGDIPEGYSVSREKKERFSLILESASTNQTSMYLCASVVDNQPQHFGDGTRLSIL.

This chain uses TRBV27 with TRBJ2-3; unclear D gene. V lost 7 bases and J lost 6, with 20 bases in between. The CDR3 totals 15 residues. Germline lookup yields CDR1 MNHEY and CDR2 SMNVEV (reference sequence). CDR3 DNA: TGTGCCAGCACCTTAGTCCCACCTGCTCTCGATACGCAGTATTTT. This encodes CASTLVPPALDTQYF.

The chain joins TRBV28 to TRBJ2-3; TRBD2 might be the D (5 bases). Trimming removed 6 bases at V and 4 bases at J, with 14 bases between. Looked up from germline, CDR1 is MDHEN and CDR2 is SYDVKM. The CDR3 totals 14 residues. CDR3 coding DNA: TGTGCCAGCAGACTGGAGGTAGCGCCAGATACGCAGTATTTT. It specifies CASRLEVAPDTQYF.

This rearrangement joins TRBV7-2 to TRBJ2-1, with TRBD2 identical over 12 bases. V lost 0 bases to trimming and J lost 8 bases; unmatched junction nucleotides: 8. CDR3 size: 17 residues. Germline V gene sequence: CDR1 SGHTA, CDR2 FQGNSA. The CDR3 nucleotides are TGTGCCAGCAGCTTAGCCTCCCTAGCGGGAGGGCTCTATGAGCAGTTCTTC. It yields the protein CASSLASLAGGLYEQFF.

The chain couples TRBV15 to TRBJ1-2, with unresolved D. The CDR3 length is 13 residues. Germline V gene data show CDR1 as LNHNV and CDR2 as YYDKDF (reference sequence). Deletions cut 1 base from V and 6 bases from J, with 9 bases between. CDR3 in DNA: TGTGCCACCAGCAGAGCCCCCTTAAATGGCTACACCTTC. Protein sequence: CATSRAPLNGYTF.

CDR3 amino acids: CASSFSGVYEQYF. The DNA of the CDR3 is TGTGCCAGCAGCTTTTCAGGGGTCTACGAGCAGTACTTC. The chain recombines TRBV7-2 with TRBJ2-7; TRBD1 is a possible D gene (6 bases). The germline V gene encodes CDR1 SGHTA and CDR2 FQGNSA. The germline V and J ends were trimmed by 3 bases and 3 bases, with 9 bases remaining between them. The CDR3 totals 13 residues. Looking up the rest from reference TRBV7-2 and TRBJ2-7 gives the full variable domain: GAGVSQSPSNKVTEKGKDVELRCDPISGHTALYWYRQSLGQGLEFLIYFQGNSAPDKSGLPSDRFSAERTGGSVSTLTIQRTQQEDSAVYLCASSFSGVYEQYFGPGTRLTVT.

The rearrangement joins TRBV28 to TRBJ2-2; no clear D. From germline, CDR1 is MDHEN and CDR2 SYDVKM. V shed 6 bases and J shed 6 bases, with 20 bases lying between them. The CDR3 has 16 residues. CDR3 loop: CASSPIPAPSSGELFF. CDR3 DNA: TGTGCCAGCAGCCCCATTCCGGCCCCCAGCTCCGGGGAGCTGTTTTTT.

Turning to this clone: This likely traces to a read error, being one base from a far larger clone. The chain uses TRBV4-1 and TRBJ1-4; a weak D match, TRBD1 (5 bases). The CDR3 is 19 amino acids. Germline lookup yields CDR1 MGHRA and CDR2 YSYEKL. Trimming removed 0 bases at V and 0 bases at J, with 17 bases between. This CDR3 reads CASSQDGSQGLATNEKLFF. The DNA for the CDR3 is TGCGCCAGCAGCCAAGATGGTAGCCAGGGCCTTGCAACTAATGAAAAACTGTTTTTT.

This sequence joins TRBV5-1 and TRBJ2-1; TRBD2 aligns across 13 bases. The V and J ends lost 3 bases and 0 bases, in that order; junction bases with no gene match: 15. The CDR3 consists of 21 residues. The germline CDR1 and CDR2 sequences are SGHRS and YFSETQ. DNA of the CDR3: TGCGCCAGCAGCTCCGACAGGACAGGGAGGACTAGCGGGAGCTCCTACAATGAGCAGTTCTTC. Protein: CASSSDRTGRTSGSSYNEQFF.

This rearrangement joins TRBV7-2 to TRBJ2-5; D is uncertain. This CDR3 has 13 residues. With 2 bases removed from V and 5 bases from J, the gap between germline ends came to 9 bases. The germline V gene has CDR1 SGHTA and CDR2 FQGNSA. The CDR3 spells CASSLYGTETQYF. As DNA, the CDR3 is TGTGCCAGCAGCTTATACGGTACCGAGACCCAGTACTTC.

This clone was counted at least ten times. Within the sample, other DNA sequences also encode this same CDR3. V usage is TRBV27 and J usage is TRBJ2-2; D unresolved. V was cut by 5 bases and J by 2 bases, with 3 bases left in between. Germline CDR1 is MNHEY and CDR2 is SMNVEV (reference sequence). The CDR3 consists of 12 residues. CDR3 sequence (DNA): TGTGCCAGCAGTCTCAACACCGGGGAGCTGTTTTTT. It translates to CASSLNTGELFF.

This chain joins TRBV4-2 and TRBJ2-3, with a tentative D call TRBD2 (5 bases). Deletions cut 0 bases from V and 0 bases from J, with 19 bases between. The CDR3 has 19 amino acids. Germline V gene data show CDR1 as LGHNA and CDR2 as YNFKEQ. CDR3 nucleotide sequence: TGTGCCAGCAGCCAAGATTTAAGGTCTGACTACCTAAGCACAGATACGCAGTATTTT. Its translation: CASSQDLRSDYLSTDTQYF.

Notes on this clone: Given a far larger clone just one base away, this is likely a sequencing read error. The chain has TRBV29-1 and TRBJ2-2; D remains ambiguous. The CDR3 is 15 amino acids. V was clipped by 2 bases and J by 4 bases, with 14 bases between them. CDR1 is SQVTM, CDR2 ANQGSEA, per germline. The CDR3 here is CSVEFVRSGTGELFF. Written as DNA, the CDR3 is TGCAGCGTTGAATTCGTGAGGTCCGGCACCGGGGAGCTGTTTTTT.

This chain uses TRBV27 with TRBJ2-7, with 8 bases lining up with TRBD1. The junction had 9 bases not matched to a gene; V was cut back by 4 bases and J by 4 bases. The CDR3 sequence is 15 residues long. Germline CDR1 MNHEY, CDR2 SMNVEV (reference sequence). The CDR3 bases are TGTGCCAGCAGTTCCGCAGGGGGCTCGGGTTACGAGCAGTACTTC. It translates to CASSSAGGSGYEQYF.

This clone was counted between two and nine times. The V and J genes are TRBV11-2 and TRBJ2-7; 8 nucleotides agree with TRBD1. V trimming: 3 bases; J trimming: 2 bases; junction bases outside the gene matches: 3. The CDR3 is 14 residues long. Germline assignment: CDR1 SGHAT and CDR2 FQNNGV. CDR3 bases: TGTGCCAGCAGCTTTTACAGGGGGACCTACGAGCAGTACTTC. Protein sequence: CASSFYRGTYEQYF. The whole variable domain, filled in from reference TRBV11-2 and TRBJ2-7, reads EAGVAQSPRYKIIEKRQSVAFWCNPISGHATLYWYQQILGQGPKLLIQFQNNGVVDDSQLPKDRFSAERLKGVDSTLKIQPAKLEDSAVYLCASSFYRGTYEQYFGPGTRLTVT.

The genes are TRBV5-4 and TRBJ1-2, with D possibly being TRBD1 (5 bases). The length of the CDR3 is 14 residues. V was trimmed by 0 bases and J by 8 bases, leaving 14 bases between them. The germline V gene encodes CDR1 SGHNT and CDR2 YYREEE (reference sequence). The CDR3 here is CASSLEGAPRGYTF. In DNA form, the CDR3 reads TGTGCCAGCAGCTTGGAAGGGGCTCCGAGAGGCTACACCTTC. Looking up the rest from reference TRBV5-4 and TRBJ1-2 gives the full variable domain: ETGVTQSPTHLIKTRGQQVTLRCSSQSGHNTVSWYQQALGQGPQFIFQYYREEENGRGNFPPRFSGLQFPNYSSELNVNALELDDSALYLCASSLEGAPRGYTFGSGTRLTVV.

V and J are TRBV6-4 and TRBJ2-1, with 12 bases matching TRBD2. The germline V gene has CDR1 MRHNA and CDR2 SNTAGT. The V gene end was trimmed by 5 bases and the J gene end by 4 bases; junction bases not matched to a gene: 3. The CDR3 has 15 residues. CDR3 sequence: CASSRTSGDYNEQFF. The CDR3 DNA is TGTGCCAGCAGTCGGACTAGCGGGGATTACAATGAGCAGTTCTTC.

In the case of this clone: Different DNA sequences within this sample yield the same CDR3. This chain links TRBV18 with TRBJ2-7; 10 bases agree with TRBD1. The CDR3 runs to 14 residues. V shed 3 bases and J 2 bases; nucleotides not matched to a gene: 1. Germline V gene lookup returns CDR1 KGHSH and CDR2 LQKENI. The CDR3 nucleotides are TGTGCCAGCTCACCGGGACAGGGGCCCTACGAGCAGTACTTC. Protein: CASSPGQGPYEQYF.

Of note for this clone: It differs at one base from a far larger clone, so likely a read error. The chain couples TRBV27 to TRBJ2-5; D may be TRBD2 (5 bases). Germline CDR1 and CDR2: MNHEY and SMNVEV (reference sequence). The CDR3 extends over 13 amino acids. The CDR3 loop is CTSSWTDGETQYF. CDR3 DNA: TGTACCAGCAGCTGGACTGATGGGGAGACCCAGTACTTC.

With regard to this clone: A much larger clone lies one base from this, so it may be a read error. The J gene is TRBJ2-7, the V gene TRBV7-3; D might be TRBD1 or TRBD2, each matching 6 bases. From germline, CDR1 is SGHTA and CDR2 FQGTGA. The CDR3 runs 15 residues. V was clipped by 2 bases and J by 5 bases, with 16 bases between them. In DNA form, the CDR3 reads TGTGCCAGCAGCTTAGTCCCGGGGGCAGGGGACGAGCAGTACTTC. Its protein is CASSLVPGAGDEQYF.

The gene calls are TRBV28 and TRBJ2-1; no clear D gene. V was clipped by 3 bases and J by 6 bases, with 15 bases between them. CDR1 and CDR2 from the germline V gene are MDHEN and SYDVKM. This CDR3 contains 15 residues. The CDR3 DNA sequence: TGTGCCAGCAGTTTCGGTCTGCTAGGCGGCAATGAGCAGTTCTTC. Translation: CASSFGLLGGNEQFF.

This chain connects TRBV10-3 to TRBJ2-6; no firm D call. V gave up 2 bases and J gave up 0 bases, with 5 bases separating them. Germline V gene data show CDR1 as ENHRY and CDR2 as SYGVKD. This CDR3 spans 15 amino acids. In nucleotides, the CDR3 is TGTGCCATCAGTGAGGGTGACTCTGGGGCCAACGTCCTGACTTTC. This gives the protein CAISEGDSGANVLTF.

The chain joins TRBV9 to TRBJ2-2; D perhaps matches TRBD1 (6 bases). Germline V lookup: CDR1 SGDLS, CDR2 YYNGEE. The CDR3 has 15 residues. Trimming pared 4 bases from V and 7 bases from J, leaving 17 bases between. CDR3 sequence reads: CASSPIQGTIGELFF. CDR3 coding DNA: TGTGCCAGCAGCCCCATCCAGGGGACGATCGGGGAGCTGTTTTTT.